This paragraph covers one TCR beta chain sequence. The antigen remains undetermined. The CDR3 has 13 residues. CDR1 is DFQATT, CDR2 SNEGSKA, per germline (reference sequence). The V and J ends lost 4 bases and 5 bases respectively, with 12 bases between them. The data belong to a study of T cell repertoires in cytomegalovirus infection. One entry per CDR3 protein results from TCRdb running MiXCR on the reads. The table has a few hundred thousand distinct CDR3 sequences, roughly 25% seen once. This clonotype originated in a human donor in good health (CMV status not recorded). Some clones in this sample may be carry-over from other donors' samples. This sequence joins TRBV20-1 and TRBJ2-4; perhaps TRBD1 as D (6 bases). The source was cultured PBMCs, collected from culture after CMV antigen stimulation. The CDR3 here is CSANNRAQNIQYF. The CDR3 nucleotides are TGCAGTGCTAACAACAGGGCGCAAAACATTCAGTACTTC.